This is a list of T cell receptor beta chains from one sample in a study of T cells in Graves' hyperthyroidism and ophthalmopathy. TCRdb reprocessed the multiplex PCR reads via MiXCR and lists one record per CDR3 protein. The sample holds fewer than 900,000 distinct CDR3 sequences, around 17% seen once. Sequenced input: blood. The receptors come from a man younger than 30 with Graves' hyperthyroidism. CDR3s include the opening cysteine and the closing phenylalanine or tryptophan. Fields, in order: V gene, D gene, J gene, CDR3 length, clone size, CDR3 protein, CDR3 DNA. A D gene is named only where the DNA matches it firmly. A row's size may be missing; if present it is once, few, many or a size class.

v_call: TRBV6-2/TRBV6-3; d_call: TRBD1; j_call: TRBJ2-6; cdr3_length: 16; clone_size: few; cdr3_aa: CASSDRTGAGANVLTF; cdr3_nt: TGTGCCAGCAGTGACCGGACAGGGGCAGGGGCCAACGTCCTGACTTTC
v_call: TRBV19; d_call: NA; j_call: TRBJ2-3; cdr3_length: 15; clone_size: NA; cdr3_aa: CASRVSAAGTDTQYF; cdr3_nt: TGTGCCAGTAGGGTAAGCGCTGCCGGCACAGATACGCAGTATTTT
v_call: TRBV9; d_call: NA; j_call: TRBJ1-2; cdr3_length: 15; clone_size: NA; cdr3_aa: CASSGRATRDYGYTF; cdr3_nt: TGTGCCAGCAGCGGTCGGGCAACAAGAGATTATGGCTACACCTTC
v_call: TRBV19; d_call: TRBD2; j_call: TRBJ2-5; cdr3_length: 18; clone_size: NA; cdr3_aa: CASSIDLAGGVSQETQYF; cdr3_nt: TGTGCCAGTAGTATAGACCTAGCGGGAGGAGTGAGTCAAGAGACCCAGTACTTC
v_call: TRBV15; d_call: NA; j_call: TRBJ1-4; cdr3_length: 12; clone_size: few; cdr3_aa: CATVMGDEKLFF; cdr3_nt: TGTGCCACCGTGATGGGGGATGAAAAACTGTTTTTT
v_call: TRBV12-3/TRBV12-4; d_call: NA; j_call: TRBJ2-7; cdr3_length: 14; clone_size: many; cdr3_aa: CASSGEQGTDEQYF; cdr3_nt: TGTGCCAGCAGTGGAGAACAGGGAACCGACGAGCAGTACTTC
v_call: TRBV5-1; d_call: TRBD2; j_call: TRBJ2-7; cdr3_length: 13; clone_size: few; cdr3_aa: CASTTSGFGEQYF; cdr3_nt: TGCGCCAGCACCACTAGCGGGTTTGGCGAGCAGTACTTC
v_call: TRBV28; d_call: NA; j_call: TRBJ2-1; cdr3_length: 12; clone_size: few; cdr3_aa: CASSQTGSEQFF; cdr3_nt: TGTGCCAGCAGTCAAACAGGGTCCGAGCAGTTCTTC
v_call: TRBV7-2; d_call: NA; j_call: TRBJ2-7; cdr3_length: 15; clone_size: many; cdr3_aa: CASSWTGTEPYEQYF; cdr3_nt: TGTGCCAGCAGCTGGACCGGGACGGAACCCTACGAGCAGTACTTC
v_call: TRBV6-4; d_call: TRBD2; j_call: TRBJ2-2; cdr3_length: 17; clone_size: many; cdr3_aa: CASSEGGLAGDTGELFF; cdr3_nt: TGTGCCAGCTCCGAAGGGGGACTAGCGGGAGATACCGGGGAGCTGTTTTTT
v_call: TRBV5-5; d_call: NA; j_call: TRBJ1-5; cdr3_length: 15; clone_size: few; cdr3_aa: CASSLQGYSNQPQHF; cdr3_nt: TGTGCCAGCAGCTTGCAAGGGTATAGCAATCAGCCCCAGCATTTT
v_call: TRBV9; d_call: NA; j_call: TRBJ1-1; cdr3_length: 14; clone_size: NA; cdr3_aa: CASSRGPADTEAFF; cdr3_nt: TGTGCCAGCAGCCGGGGCCCGGCGGACACTGAAGCTTTCTTT
v_call: TRBV28; d_call: NA; j_call: TRBJ2-7; cdr3_length: 14; clone_size: many; cdr3_aa: CASSFSQTGYEQYF; cdr3_nt: TGTGCCAGCAGTTTTTCCCAAACAGGGTACGAGCAGTACTTC
v_call: TRBV2; d_call: TRBD2; j_call: TRBJ2-4; cdr3_length: 21; clone_size: once; cdr3_aa: CASSPLVLAGVKAPLKNIQYF; cdr3_nt: TGTGCCAGCTCACCACTCGTACTAGCGGGAGTAAAAGCCCCATTGAAAAACATTCAGTACTTC
v_call: TRBV2; d_call: NA; j_call: TRBJ2-1; cdr3_length: 14; clone_size: NA; cdr3_aa: CASTGVTFYNEQFF; cdr3_nt: TGTGCCAGCACCGGCGTCACCTTCTACAATGAGCAGTTCTTC
v_call: TRBV12-3/TRBV12-4; d_call: NA; j_call: TRBJ1-1; cdr3_length: 12; clone_size: many; cdr3_aa: CASSLGAAKAFF; cdr3_nt: TGTGCCAGCAGTTTAGGAGCAGCAAAAGCTTTCTTT
v_call: TRBV7-2; d_call: NA; j_call: TRBJ2-5; cdr3_length: 15; clone_size: NA; cdr3_aa: CASSLVPLGQETQYF; cdr3_nt: TGTGCCAGCAGCTTAGTCCCTTTGGGGCAAGAGACCCAGTACTTC
v_call: TRBV2; d_call: TRBD2; j_call: TRBJ2-1; cdr3_length: 14; clone_size: many; cdr3_aa: CASTGLAVYNEQFF; cdr3_nt: TGTGCCAGCACGGGACTAGCGGTCTACAATGAGCAGTTCTTC
v_call: TRBV4-2; d_call: TRBD1; j_call: TRBJ2-3; cdr3_length: 16; clone_size: once; cdr3_aa: CASSQAGQGGRDTQYF; cdr3_nt: TGTGCCAGCAGCCAAGCGGGACAGGGGGGGCGAGATACGCAGTATTTT
v_call: TRBV4-3; d_call: NA; j_call: TRBJ2-5; cdr3_length: 15; clone_size: few; cdr3_aa: CASSPGGLAEETQYF; cdr3_nt: TGCGCCAGCAGCCCAGGCGGGCTAGCCGAAGAGACCCAGTACTTC
v_call: TRBV7-9; d_call: NA; j_call: TRBJ1-2; cdr3_length: 14; clone_size: few; cdr3_aa: CASRDGDLNYGYTF; cdr3_nt: TGTGCCAGCAGGGACGGAGACCTTAACTATGGCTACACCTTC
v_call: TRBV12-3/TRBV12-4; d_call: TRBD2; j_call: TRBJ2-3; cdr3_length: 14; clone_size: NA; cdr3_aa: CASSPGTRIGTQYF; cdr3_nt: TGTGCCAGCAGTCCCGGGACTAGGATTGGTACGCAGTATTTT
v_call: TRBV20-1; d_call: TRBD2; j_call: TRBJ2-7; cdr3_length: 13; clone_size: NA; cdr3_aa: CSVRLAGEYEQYF; cdr3_nt: TGCAGTGTTAGACTAGCGGGAGAGTACGAGCAGTACTTC
v_call: TRBV4-1; d_call: TRBD1; j_call: TRBJ1-2; cdr3_length: 16; clone_size: NA; cdr3_aa: CASSQVGTGGNYGYTF; cdr3_nt: TGCGCTAGCAGCCAAGTCGGGACAGGGGGCAACTATGGCTACACCTTC
v_call: TRBV27; d_call: TRBD1; j_call: TRBJ2-5; cdr3_length: 16; clone_size: many; cdr3_aa: CASSLSFGQGHKTQYF; cdr3_nt: TGTGCCAGCAGTTTATCTTTCGGACAGGGGCACAAGACCCAGTACTTC
v_call: TRBV9; d_call: TRBD2; j_call: TRBJ2-5; cdr3_length: 19; clone_size: NA; cdr3_aa: CASSPQGLAGGGYQETQYF; cdr3_nt: TGTGCCAGCAGCCCTCAGGGACTAGCGGGAGGAGGGTACCAAGAGACCCAGTACTTC
v_call: TRBV30; d_call: NA; j_call: TRBJ1-3; cdr3_length: 15; clone_size: NA; cdr3_aa: CAWGDTFFSGNTIYF; cdr3_nt: TGTGCCTGGGGGGACACCTTTTTCTCTGGAAACACCATATATTTT
v_call: TRBV20-1; d_call: NA; j_call: TRBJ2-1; cdr3_length: 12; clone_size: many; cdr3_aa: CSATPSRNEQFF; cdr3_nt: TGCAGTGCTACCCCGTCGCGCAATGAGCAGTTCTTC
v_call: TRBV7-9; d_call: NA; j_call: TRBJ2-6; cdr3_length: 16; clone_size: NA; cdr3_aa: CASSPDGSSGANVLTF; cdr3_nt: TGTGCCAGCAGCCCGGACGGTAGCTCTGGGGCCAACGTCCTGACTTTC
v_call: TRBV3-1; d_call: NA; j_call: TRBJ2-3; cdr3_length: 14; clone_size: many; cdr3_aa: CASSRTTGTDTQYF; cdr3_nt: TGTGCCAGCAGCCGAACAACAGGGACAGATACGCAGTATTTT
v_call: TRBV6-1; d_call: TRBD1; j_call: TRBJ2-1; cdr3_length: 17; clone_size: NA; cdr3_aa: CASSEIGQGLSYNEQFF; cdr3_nt: TGTGCCAGCAGTGAGATCGGACAGGGACTTTCCTACAATGAGCAGTTCTTC
v_call: TRBV12-3/TRBV12-4; d_call: NA; j_call: TRBJ1-5; cdr3_length: 12; clone_size: many; cdr3_aa: CASSYMDQPQHF; cdr3_nt: TGTGCCAGCAGTTACATGGATCAGCCCCAGCATTTT
v_call: TRBV7-9; d_call: NA; j_call: TRBJ1-1; cdr3_length: 16; clone_size: NA; cdr3_aa: CASSSGLQGRDTEAFF; cdr3_nt: TGTGCCAGCAGCTCGGGCTTACAGGGTCGCGACACTGAAGCTTTCTTT
v_call: TRBV19; d_call: NA; j_call: TRBJ2-5; cdr3_length: 13; clone_size: few; cdr3_aa: CASSPGRSQTQYF; cdr3_nt: TGTGCCAGTAGCCCGGGGAGGTCCCAGACCCAGTACTTC
v_call: TRBV28; d_call: NA; j_call: TRBJ1-1; cdr3_length: 16; clone_size: many; cdr3_aa: CASSIPPQGDNTEAFF; cdr3_nt: TGTGCCAGCAGCATTCCCCCCCAGGGCGACAACACTGAAGCTTTCTTT
v_call: TRBV29-1; d_call: NA; j_call: TRBJ2-7; cdr3_length: 11; clone_size: few; cdr3_aa: CSVAEIYEQYF; cdr3_nt: TGCAGCGTTGCCGAGATTTACGAGCAGTACTTC
v_call: TRBV7-6; d_call: TRBD2; j_call: TRBJ2-1; cdr3_length: 15; clone_size: few; cdr3_aa: CASSGGLAEKDEQFF; cdr3_nt: TGTGCCAGCAGCGGGGGACTAGCGGAGAAGGATGAGCAGTTCTTC
v_call: TRBV29-1; d_call: TRBD2; j_call: TRBJ2-1; cdr3_length: 13; clone_size: many; cdr3_aa: CSVAGLAGDEQFF; cdr3_nt: TGCAGCGTTGCAGGACTAGCGGGAGATGAGCAGTTCTTC
v_call: TRBV28; d_call: TRBD1; j_call: TRBJ1-2; cdr3_length: 14; clone_size: many; cdr3_aa: CASSFTDRVAGYTF; cdr3_nt: TGTGCCAGCAGTTTCACCGACAGGGTGGCGGGCTACACCTTC
v_call: TRBV11-2; d_call: NA; j_call: TRBJ2-3; cdr3_length: 15; clone_size: many; cdr3_aa: CASSSWGPGTDTQYF; cdr3_nt: TGTGCCAGCAGCTCCTGGGGGCCGGGCACAGATACGCAGTATTTT
v_call: TRBV7-2; d_call: NA; j_call: TRBJ2-1; cdr3_length: 15; clone_size: many; cdr3_aa: CASTPAPEASLEQFF; cdr3_nt: TGTGCCAGCACCCCCGCGCCAGAGGCTAGCTTAGAGCAGTTCTTC
v_call: TRBV20-1; d_call: TRBD1; j_call: TRBJ1-5; cdr3_length: 15; clone_size: many; cdr3_aa: CSARDRQGGGQPQHF; cdr3_nt: TGCAGTGCTAGAGATCGGCAGGGGGGAGGACAGCCCCAGCATTTT
v_call: TRBV29-1; d_call: NA; j_call: TRBJ1-1; cdr3_length: 13; clone_size: few; cdr3_aa: CSVAVRVYTEAFF; cdr3_nt: TGCAGCGTTGCTGTGCGGGTCTACACTGAAGCTTTCTTT
v_call: TRBV20-1; d_call: NA; j_call: TRBJ2-1; cdr3_length: 13; clone_size: NA; cdr3_aa: CSAGPVGKNEQFF; cdr3_nt: TGCAGTGCTGGACCCGTAGGGAAGAATGAGCAGTTCTTC